This TCR beta chain appears in the sequencing data of a study of vaccination effects on CD4 cells after COVID-19. Study-level background: Following the second dose by a median of 72 days, the post-vaccine samples were obtained.

Antigen-specific CD4+ T cells were expanded with viral peptide pools in the ViraFEST assay before sequencing. Between days 9 and 10 of culture, CD4+ T cells were separated out. Each person got two doses of an mRNA SARS-CoV-2 vaccine, BNT162b2 or mRNA-1273. Previously uninfected by SARS-CoV-2, the vaccine recipients also showed negative nucleocapsid antibodies. A note on this clone: The target antigen is unknown.

Looked up from germline, CDR1 is LGHNT and CDR2 is FRNRAP. The CDR3 runs 16 residues. V lost 5 bases to trimming and J lost 4 bases; unmatched junction nucleotides: 13. TCRdb's table, derived via immunoSEQ multiplex PCR, lists solely in-frame clones and lacks some. Among tens of thousands of clones, under 80% were seen once, and the ten largest hold more than 1%. V and J are TRBV12-5 and TRBJ1-2; TRBD1 agrees at 7 bases. This specimen consisted of CD4+ T cells from PBMCs cultured with HCoV-OC43 spike peptides, obtained after COVID-19 vaccination. As to subset: HCoV-OC43 spike overlapping peptide pool stimulation. This sequence was found in a human donor who received a COVID-19 vaccine. The CDR3 coding sequence is TGTGCTAGTGGTGTATTGCCGGGACAGCTAATCTATGGCTACACCTTC. Translating gives CASGVLPGQLIYGYTF.